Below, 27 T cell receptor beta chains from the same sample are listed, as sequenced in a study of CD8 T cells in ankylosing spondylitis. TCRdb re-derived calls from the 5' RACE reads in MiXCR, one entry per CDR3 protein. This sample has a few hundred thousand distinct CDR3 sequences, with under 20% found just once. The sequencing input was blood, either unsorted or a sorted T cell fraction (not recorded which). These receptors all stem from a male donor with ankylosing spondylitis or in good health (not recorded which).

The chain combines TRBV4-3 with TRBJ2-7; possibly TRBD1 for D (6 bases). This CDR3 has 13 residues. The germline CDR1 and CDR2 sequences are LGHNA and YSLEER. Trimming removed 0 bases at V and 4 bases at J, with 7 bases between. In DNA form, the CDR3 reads TGCGCCAGCAGCCAAGATGGACAGTACGAGCAGTACTTC. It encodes CASSQDGQYEQYF.

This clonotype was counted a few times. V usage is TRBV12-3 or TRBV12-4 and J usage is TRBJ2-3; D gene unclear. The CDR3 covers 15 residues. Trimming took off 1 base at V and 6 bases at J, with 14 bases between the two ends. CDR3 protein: CASSLGGEGMDTQYF. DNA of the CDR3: TGTGCCAGCAGTTTAGGGGGTGAAGGGATGGATACGCAGTATTTT.

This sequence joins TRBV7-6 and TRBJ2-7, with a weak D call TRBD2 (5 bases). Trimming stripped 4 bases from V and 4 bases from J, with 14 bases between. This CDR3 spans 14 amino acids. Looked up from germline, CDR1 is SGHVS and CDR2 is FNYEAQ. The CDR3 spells CASSYPGNLYEQYF. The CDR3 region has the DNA TGTGCCAGCAGCTACCCCGGGAACTTATACGAGCAGTACTTC.

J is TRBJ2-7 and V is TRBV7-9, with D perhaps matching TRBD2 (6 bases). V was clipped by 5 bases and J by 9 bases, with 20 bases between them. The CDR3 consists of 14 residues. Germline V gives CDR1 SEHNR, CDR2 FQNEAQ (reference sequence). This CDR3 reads CASSHRDSTFVQYF. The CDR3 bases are TGTGCCAGCAGCCACCGGGACTCCACCTTCGTGCAGTACTTC.

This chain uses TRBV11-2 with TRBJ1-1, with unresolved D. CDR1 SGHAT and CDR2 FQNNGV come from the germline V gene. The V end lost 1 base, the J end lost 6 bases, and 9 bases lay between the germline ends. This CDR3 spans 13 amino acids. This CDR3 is CASSLVEGSEAFF. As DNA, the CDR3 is TGTGCCAGCAGCTTAGTAGAAGGTTCTGAAGCTTTCTTT. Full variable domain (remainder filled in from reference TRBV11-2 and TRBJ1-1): EAGVAQSPRYKIIEKRQSVAFWCNPISGHATLYWYQQILGQGPKLLIQFQNNGVVDDSQLPKDRFSAERLKGVDSTLKIQPAKLEDSAVYLCASSLVEGSEAFFGQGTRLTVV.

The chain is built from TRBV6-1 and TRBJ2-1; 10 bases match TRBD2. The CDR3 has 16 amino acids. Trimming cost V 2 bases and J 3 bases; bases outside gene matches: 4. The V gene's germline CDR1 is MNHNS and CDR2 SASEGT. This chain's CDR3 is CASSEMASGSYNEQFF. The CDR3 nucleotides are TGTGCCAGCAGTGAAATGGCTAGCGGGAGCTACAATGAGCAGTTCTTC.

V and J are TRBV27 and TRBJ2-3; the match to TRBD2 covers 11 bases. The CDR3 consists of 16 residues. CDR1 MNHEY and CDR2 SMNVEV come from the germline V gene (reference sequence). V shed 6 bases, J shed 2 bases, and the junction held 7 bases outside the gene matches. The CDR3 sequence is CASSLLAGEITDTQYF. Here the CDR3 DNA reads TGTGCCAGCAGCCTACTAGCGGGGGAGATCACAGATACGCAGTATTTT.

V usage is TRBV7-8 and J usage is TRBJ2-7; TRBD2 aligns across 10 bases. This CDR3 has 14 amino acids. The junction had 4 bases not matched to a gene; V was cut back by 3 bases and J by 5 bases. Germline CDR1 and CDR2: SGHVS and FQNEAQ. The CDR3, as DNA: TGTGCCAGCAGCTTTCTAGCGGGAGCCAACGAGCAGTACTTC. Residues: CASSFLAGANEQYF.

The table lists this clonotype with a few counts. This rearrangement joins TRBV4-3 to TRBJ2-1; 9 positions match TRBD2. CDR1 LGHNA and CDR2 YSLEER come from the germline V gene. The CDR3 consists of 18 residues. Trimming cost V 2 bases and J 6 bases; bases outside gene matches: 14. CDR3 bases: TGCGCCAGCAGCCAATTCGTAGAGTTACTAGCGGGCGGCAATGAGCAGTTCTTC. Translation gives CASSQFVELLAGGNEQFF.

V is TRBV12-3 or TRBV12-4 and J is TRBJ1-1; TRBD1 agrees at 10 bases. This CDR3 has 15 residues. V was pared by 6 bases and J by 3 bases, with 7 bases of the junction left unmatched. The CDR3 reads CASSGQGVGDTEAFF. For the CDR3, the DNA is TGTGCCAGCAGCGGACAGGGGGTGGGTGACACTGAAGCTTTCTTT.

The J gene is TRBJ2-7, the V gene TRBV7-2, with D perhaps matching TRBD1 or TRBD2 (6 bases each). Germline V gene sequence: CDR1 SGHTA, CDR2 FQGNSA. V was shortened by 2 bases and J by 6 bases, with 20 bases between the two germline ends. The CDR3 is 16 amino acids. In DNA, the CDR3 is TGTGCCAGCAGCTTACCCCTTGGAGGGCAGGGGACCGAGCAGTACTTC. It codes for CASSLPLGGQGTEQYF.

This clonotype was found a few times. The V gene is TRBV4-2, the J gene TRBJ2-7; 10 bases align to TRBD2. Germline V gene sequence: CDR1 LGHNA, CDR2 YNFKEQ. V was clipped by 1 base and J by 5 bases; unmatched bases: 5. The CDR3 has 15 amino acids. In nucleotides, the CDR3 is TGTGCCAGCAGCCAAGTGGCTAGCGGGAGCCACGAGCAGTACTTC. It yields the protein CASSQVASGSHEQYF.

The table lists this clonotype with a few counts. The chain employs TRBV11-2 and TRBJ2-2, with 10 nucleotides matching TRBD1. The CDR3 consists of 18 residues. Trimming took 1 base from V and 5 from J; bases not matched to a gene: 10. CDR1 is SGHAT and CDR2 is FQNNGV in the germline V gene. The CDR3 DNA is TGTGCCAGCAGCTTAGTGGTCGGGACAGGGGTGCATACCGGGGAGCTGTTTTTT. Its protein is CASSLVVGTGVHTGELFF.

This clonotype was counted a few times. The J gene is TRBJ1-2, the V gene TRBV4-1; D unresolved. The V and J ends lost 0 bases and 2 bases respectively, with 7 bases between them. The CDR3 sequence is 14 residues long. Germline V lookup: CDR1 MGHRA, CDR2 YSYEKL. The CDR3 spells CASSQEVTNYGYTF. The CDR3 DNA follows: TGCGCCAGCAGCCAAGAGGTTACCAACTATGGCTACACCTTC.

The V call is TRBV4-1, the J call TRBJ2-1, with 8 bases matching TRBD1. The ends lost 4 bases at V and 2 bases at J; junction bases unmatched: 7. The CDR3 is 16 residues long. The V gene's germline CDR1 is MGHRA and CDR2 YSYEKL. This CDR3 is CASSPPGQVAYNEQFF. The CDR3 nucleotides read TGCGCCAGCAGCCCCCCGGGACAGGTCGCCTACAATGAGCAGTTCTTC.

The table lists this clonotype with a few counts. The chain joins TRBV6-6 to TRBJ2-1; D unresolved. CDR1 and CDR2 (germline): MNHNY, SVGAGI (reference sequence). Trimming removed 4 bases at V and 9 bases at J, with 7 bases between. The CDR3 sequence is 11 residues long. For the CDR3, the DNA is TGTGCCAGCAGTTCAGGTGGTGAGCAGTTCTTC. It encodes CASSSGGEQFF.

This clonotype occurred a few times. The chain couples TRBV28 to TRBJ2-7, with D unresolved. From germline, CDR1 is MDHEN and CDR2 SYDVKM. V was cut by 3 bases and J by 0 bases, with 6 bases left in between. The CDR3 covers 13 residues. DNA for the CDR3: TGTGCCAGCAGTTTCCGGTTCTCCTACGAGCAGTACTTC. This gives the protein CASSFRFSYEQYF.

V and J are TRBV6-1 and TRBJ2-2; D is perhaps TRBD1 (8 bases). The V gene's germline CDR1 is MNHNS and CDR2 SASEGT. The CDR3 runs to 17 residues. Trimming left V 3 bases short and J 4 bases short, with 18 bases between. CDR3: CASSEAPHRGGTGELFF. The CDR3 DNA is TGTGCCAGCAGTGAGGCCCCCCACAGGGGGGGCACCGGGGAGCTGTTTTTT.

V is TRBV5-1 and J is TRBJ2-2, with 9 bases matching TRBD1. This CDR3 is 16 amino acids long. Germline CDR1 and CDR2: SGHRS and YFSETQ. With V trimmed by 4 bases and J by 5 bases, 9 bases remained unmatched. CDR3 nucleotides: TGCGCCAGCAGCCCCACCGGGACAGGGTTGACCGGGGAGCTGTTTTTT. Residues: CASSPTGTGLTGELFF. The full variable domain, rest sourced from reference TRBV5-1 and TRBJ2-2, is KAGVTQTPRYLIKTRGQQVTLSCSPISGHRSVSWYQQTPGQGLQFLFEYFSETQRNKGNFPGRFSGRQFSNSRSEMNVSTLELGDSALYLCASSPTGTGLTGELFFGEGSRLTVL.

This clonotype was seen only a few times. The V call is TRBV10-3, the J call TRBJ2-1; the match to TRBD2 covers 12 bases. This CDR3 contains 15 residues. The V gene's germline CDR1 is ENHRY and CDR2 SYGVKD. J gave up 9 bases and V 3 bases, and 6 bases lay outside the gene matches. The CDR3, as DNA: TGTGCCATCAGTGACCTAGCGGGAGGGCCGGGTGAGCAGTTCTTC. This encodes CAISDLAGGPGEQFF.

CDR3 residues: CASSQIVAGSSYEQYF. The CDR3 region has the DNA TGTGCCAGCAGCCAAATCGTAGCGGGAAGCTCCTACGAGCAGTACTTC. V is TRBV3-1 and J is TRBJ2-7; 8 bases map to TRBD2. Germline CDR1 and CDR2: LGHDT and YNNKEL (reference sequence). This CDR3 comprises 16 residues. Trimming removed 2 bases from V and 0 bases from J; junction bases left unmatched: 6.

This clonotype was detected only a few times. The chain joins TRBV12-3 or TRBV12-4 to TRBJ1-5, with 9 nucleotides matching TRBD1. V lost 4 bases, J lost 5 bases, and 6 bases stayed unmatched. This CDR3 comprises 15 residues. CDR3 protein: CASSWGTGLHQPQHF. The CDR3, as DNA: TGTGCCAGCAGTTGGGGGACAGGGCTGCATCAGCCCCAGCATTTT.

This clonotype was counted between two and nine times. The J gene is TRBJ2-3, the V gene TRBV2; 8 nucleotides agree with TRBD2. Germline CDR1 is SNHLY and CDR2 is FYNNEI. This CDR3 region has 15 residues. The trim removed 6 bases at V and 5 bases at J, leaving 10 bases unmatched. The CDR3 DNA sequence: TGTGCCAGCAGGGTAAGGGGCGGGAGGAGAGATACGCAGTATTTT. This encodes CASRVRGGRRDTQYF. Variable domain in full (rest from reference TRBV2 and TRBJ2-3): EPEVTQTPSHQVTQMGQEVILRCVPISNHLYFYWYRQILGQKVEFLVSFYNNEISEKSEIFDDQFSVERPDGSNFTLKIRSTKLEDSAMYFCASRVRGGRRDTQYFGPGTRLTVL.

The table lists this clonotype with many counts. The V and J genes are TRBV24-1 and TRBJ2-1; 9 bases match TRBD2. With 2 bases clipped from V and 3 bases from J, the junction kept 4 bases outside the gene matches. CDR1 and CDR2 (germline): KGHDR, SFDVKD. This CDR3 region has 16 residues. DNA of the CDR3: TGTGCCACCAGTGATTCAAGCGGGAGGTTCTACAATGAGCAGTTCTTC. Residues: CATSDSSGRFYNEQFF.

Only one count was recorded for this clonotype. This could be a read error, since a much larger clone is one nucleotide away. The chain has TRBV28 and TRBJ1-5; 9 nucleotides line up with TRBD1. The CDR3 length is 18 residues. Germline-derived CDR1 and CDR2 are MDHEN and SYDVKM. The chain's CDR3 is CPSSLLGDRVGSNQPQHF. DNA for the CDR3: TGTCCCAGCAGTTTATTAGGGGACAGGGTCGGAAGCAATCAGCCCCAGCATTTT.

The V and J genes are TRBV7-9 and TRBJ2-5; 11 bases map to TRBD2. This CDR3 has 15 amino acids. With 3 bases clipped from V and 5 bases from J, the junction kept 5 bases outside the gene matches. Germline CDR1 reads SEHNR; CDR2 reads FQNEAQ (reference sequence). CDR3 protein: CASSFLLAGDETQYF. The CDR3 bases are TGTGCCAGCAGCTTTCTACTAGCGGGAGATGAGACCCAGTACTTC.

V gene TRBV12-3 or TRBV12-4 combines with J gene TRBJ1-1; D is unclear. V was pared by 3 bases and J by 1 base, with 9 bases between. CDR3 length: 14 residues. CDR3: CASSLTNPNTEAFF. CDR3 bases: TGTGCCAGCAGTTTGACGAATCCGAACACTGAAGCTTTCTTT.